This note documents a single T cell receptor (beta chain) sequence. What this receptor recognizes is not known. No base quality information exists; no much larger clone differs at one position. The donors were healthy, HIV-negative adults with no recently reported acute infections or vaccinations. All donors were Caucasian adults living in Nashville, Tennessee, USA. CD4+ T cells were enriched through magnetic negative selection, after which naive cells were positively selected on CD45RA and the remaining negative fraction served as the memory subset. Blood was collected by leukapheresis, and PBMCs were isolated by Ficoll-Histopaque density gradient centrifugation and then cryopreserved in liquid nitrogen vapor phase. Analytical flow cytometry was used to check the purity and quantity of each magnetically sorted T cell population. Genomic DNA was isolated from every sorted fraction and measured by UV absorbance on a Nanodrop 2000c.

Using the deep immunoSEQ assay, multiplex PCR amplified TCR CDR3 regions from genomic DNA. Genomic DNA extracted from each cell subset was distributed evenly over all wells of several immunoSEQ 96-well plates, and each plate served as one replicate. Each replicate PCR for sorted subsets received approximately 200 ng genomic DNA, equal to roughly 30,000 T cell genomes. Purified libraries were quantified with a Qubit 3.0 fluorometer, sized on a Bioanalyzer 2100, and re-quantified with the KAPA Library Quantification kit. Every immunoSEQ 96-well plate was sequenced on a dedicated single-read 150-cycle Illumina NextSeq 550 flow cell. The study's processing was this. Because only junctional sequences without quality scores were contained in the immunoSEQ output, filtering matching that applied to full-length reads could not be performed. Sequences were annotated with PyIR, a Python wrapper for IgBLAST v1.9, using IMGT germline references to assign V/J genes and CDR3. Reads were filtered out if the reads had weak V/J assignments (E-value above 1e-6), no CDR3, stop codons, out-of-frame junctions, or ambiguous translated residues. V3J clonotypes were defined as sequences sharing the same inferred V gene, J gene, and CDR3 amino acid sequence. The percentage overlap between two repertoires was calculated by dividing the number of shared unique clonotypes by the size of the smaller repertoire. Three approaches were used to assess repertoire richness: RTK rarefaction, the Chao1 estimator, and Recon v2.1 estimates of unobserved clonotypes. OLGA was used to compute generation probabilities for all TCRbeta clonotypes that the gDNA method yielded from a few donors. TCRdb carries this immuneACCESS record with in-frame sequences only. Its versions omit some clonotypes, under half of them owing to an unresolved V gene in the studies checked, with the rest unexplained. The V and J calls and clone size come from that table; D and trimming were worked out from the DNA. The sample table records millions of clones; roughly 96% of these occur just once. 0.1% to 0.15% of the sample rests with the top ten.

The data stem from a study of shared clonotypes between healthy human individuals (dated by TCRdb to about 2020). About the investigation overall: Three men and a couple of women, aged 18 to 49 years, made up the cohort. For each donor, CD4 naive and CD4 memory were each given three plates, CD8 naive was given two plates, and CD8 memory was given one plate. The study deeply sequenced blood TCR repertoires of five healthy adults to estimate repertoire size and the extent of clonotype sharing between individuals. To increase sequencing depth and limit assay-specific biases, different laboratories used diverse techniques to prepare libraries and sequence TCR repertoires. Between about 0.9 and 9 billion PBMCs per donor were obtained by leukapheresis.

As encoded in the germline V gene, CDR1 is SGHVS while CDR2 is FQNEAQ. From V the trimming removes 1 base and from J it removes 4 bases, while the gene matches leave 2 bases of the junction unaccounted for. Including cysteine and phenylalanine, the CDR3 has 16 amino acids. Only the CDR3 portion is preserved as DNA: 48 bases, with reading frame beginning at the first base. General findings and caveats noted by the study authors: Compared with non-shared clonotypes, the clonotypes found in all four sorted-subset donors had higher generation probabilities. Incomplete sequencing was indicated by rarefaction of sorted-subset datasets, despite the large sequencing depth. Pairwise subsampling led to the expectation that sequencing depth would affect the degree of clonotype sharing among donors. The genetic and exposure-history diversity represented was limited by the small number of donors. About 5% of naive CD4, 3.5% of naive CD8, 2.3% of memory CD4, and around 0.4% of memory CD8 clonotypes were shared across several donors. Estimated clonotype richness was generally larger for naive than for memory subsets. Sampling was restricted to blood, and TCR repertoires in tissue are likely to differ from TCR repertoires in blood.

In this chain, TRBV7-8 is recombined with TRBJ2-2, with 11 bases aligning to TRBD2. The sample taken for sequencing was naive CD4+ T cells sorted from blood. This specimen's cell subset or site label, interpreted: CD45RA+ positively selected. The clonotype comes from a man aged 18 to 35 in good health. DNA sequence: TGTGCCAGCAGCTTAGGGACTAGCGGGTTCACCGGGGAGCTGTTTTTT. The translation is CASSLGTSGFTGELFF.